This T cell receptor (beta chain) derives from a study of blood T cell repertoires in COVID-19 (dated by TCRdb to about 2020). About the study as a whole: Samples covering the acute and convalescent phases of COVID-19 were provided by collaborators in the United States, Italy and Spain. The prospective study material was composed of cDNA or gDNA derived from T cells, B-cell-depleted T cells, or PBMCs. Deeply sampled blood TCRbeta repertoires from subjects exposed to, actively infected with, or recovered from COVID-19 were included in the dataset. The repertoires were released in a freely available public database meant as a resource for research on the immune response to SARS-CoV-2. Samples were obtained from the ongoing ImmuneRACE study (first 160 participants) and from some 1,200 subjects provided by 6 global collaborators. Sample metadata almost always included a de-identified subject ID, COVID-19 status, age in years and sex. Where HLA class I and class II types were available, the types were taken from metadata supplied by the sample provider, not from assay-based typing.

With respect to this clone: Its antigen specificity is not known. No clone much larger than this one lies a single base away; base qualities are absent.

The CDR3 covers 13 residues, taking in both the cysteine and the phenylalanine. Solely the CDR3 DNA is kept, with 39 bases framed from the first base. A distance of 6 bases separates the germline ends of V and J, which lose 4 bases and 0 bases respectively. CDR1 and CDR2 are read off the germline V gene as SNHLY and FYNNEI. The collaborating institutions used their own protocols to collect whole blood in K2EDTA tubes. For TCRbeta analysis, collaborators shipped samples as frozen whole blood, isolated PBMCs, or DNA extracted from either of those sample types. Study-level results and caveats: The quantity of clinical and demographic metadata differed by source and by participant and was supplied without curation.

The immunoSEQ Assay, a bias-controlled multiplex PCR, was used to amplify TCRbeta CDR3 regions from genomic DNA. Under the source paper's analysis protocol: The number of nucleated cells in each sample was estimated by amplification of reference gene primers within the assay. To quantify the absolute abundance of each unique TCRbeta CDR3 rearrangement, sequence reads were collapsed and filtered. For each sample, productive Simpson clonality was calculated as the square root of Simpson's diversity index over productive rearrangements. TCRdb mirrors the immuneACCESS table, restricted to in-frame sequences. Some clones are absent from its copies; in checked studies, under half trace to an unresolved V gene, and the reason for the others is unknown. V and J calls and clone size are those listed in that table; D and trimming were worked out from the DNA. The sample profile shows some 140,000 clones; around 77% of them were found once. The ten largest clones capture about 10% of the sample.

The specimen sequenced was peripheral blood. The source of this sequence is a human donor in a cohort sampled during active COVID-19. The rearranged segments are TRBV2 and TRBJ1-1; the D region possibly corresponds to TRBD1 (5 bases align). The CDR3 in this case is CASSGQMNTEAFF. In nucleotides, the sequence is TGTGCCAGCAGTGGACAGATGAACACTGAAGCTTTCTTT.